This T cell receptor beta chain originates from a study of blood T cell repertoires in COVID-19. Study background: Researchers got acute and convalescent COVID-19 samples from the United States, Italy and Spain.

Some clones are missing from TCRdb's copy, which holds only in-frame ones; the method was immunoSEQ multiplex PCR. The sample lists 25,000 to 30,000 clones; 85% to 95% were seen once. The germline V and J ends were trimmed by 5 bases and 2 bases, with 16 bases remaining between them. Germline CDR1 reads MNHEY; CDR2 reads SMNVEV (reference sequence). This CDR3 is 16 amino acids long. V and J are TRBV27 and TRBJ2-1; D perhaps matches TRBD1 (7 bases). The clonotype was recovered from a woman in her 70s with COVID-19, enrolled during active disease. Specimen: peripheral blood. CDR3 bases: TGTGCCAGCAGTCCGCGGGACAGCGGTACCTACAATGAGCAGTTCTTC. Its translation is CASSPRDSGTYNEQFF.